The source of this T cell receptor beta chain is a study of blood T cell repertoires in COVID-19. Across the whole study: PBMCs, B-cell-depleted T cells, or T cells were the source of the cDNA or gDNA that made up the material.

This table comes from immunoSEQ multiplex PCR, and its TCRdb copy is limited to in-frame clones, with some not included. The data hold 300,000 to 350,000 clones, with about 90% observed a single time. The CDR3 contains 15 residues. The germline V and J ends were trimmed by 5 bases and 6 bases, with 17 bases remaining between them. In germline, CDR1 is SGHNT, CDR2 YENEEA. This chain links TRBV11-3 with TRBJ1-3; no clear D. The TCR sequence derives from a woman between 18 and 30 years old who had recovered from COVID-19. Sequences were obtained from peripheral blood. CDR3 sequence: CASSLTAGGENTIYF. Written as DNA, the CDR3 is TGTGCCAGCAGCCTGACCGCAGGAGGCGAAAACACCATATATTTT.